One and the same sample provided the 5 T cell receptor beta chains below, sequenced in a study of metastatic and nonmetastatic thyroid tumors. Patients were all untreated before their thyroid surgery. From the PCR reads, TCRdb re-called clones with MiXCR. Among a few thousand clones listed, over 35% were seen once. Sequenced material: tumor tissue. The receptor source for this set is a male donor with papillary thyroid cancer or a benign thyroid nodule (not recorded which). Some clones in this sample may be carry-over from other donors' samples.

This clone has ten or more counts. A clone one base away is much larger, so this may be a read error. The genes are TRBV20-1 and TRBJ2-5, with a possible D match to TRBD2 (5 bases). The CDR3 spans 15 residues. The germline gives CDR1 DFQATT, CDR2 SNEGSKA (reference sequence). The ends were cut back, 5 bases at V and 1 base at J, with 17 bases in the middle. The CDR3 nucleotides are TGCAGTGCTTGGGCGGGCGAAACACCCCAAGAGACCCAGTACTTC. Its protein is CSAWAGETPQETQYF.

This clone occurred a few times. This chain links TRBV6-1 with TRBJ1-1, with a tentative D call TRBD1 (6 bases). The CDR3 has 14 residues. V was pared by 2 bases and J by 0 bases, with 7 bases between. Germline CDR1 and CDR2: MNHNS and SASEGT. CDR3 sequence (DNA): TGTGCCAGCAGTGAAAGACAGGTGAACACTGAAGCTTTCTTT. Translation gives CASSERQVNTEAFF.

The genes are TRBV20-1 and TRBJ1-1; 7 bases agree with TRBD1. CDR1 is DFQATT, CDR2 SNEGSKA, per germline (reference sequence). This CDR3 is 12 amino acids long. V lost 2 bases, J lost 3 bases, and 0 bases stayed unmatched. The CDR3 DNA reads TGCAGTGCTAGACAGGGGGACACTGAAGCTTTCTTT. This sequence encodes CSARQGDTEAFF.

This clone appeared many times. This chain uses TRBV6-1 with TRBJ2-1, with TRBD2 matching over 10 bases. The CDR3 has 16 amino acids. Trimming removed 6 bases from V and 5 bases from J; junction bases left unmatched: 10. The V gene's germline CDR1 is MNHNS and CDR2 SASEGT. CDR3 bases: TGTGCCAGCAGCTCCTATGGACTAGCGGATGACAATGAGCAGTTCTTC. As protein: CASSSYGLADDNEQFF.

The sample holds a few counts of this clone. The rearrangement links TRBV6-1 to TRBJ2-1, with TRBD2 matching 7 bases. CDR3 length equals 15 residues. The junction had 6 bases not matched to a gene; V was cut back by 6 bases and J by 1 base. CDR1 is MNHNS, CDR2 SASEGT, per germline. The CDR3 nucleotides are TGTGCCAGCAGCCCTAGGGGAGGGTCCTACAATGAGCAGTTCTTC. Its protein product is CASSPRGGSYNEQFF.